The 25 T cell receptor beta chains below come from one sample, sequenced in a study of early T cells in non-severe SARS-CoV-2 infection. MiXCR was run by TCRdb on the 5' RACE reads, yielding one entry per CDR3 protein. The repertoire includes roughly 120,000 distinct CDR3 sequences, over 9.5% of them detected once, and around 4% sits in the top ten. The sequenced sample was whole blood, obtained at baseline. The receptors come from an adult who was a healthcare worker with PCR-confirmed SARS-CoV-2 infection or an uninfected control (not recorded which).

This clonotype was recorded a few times. V and J are TRBV7-9 and TRBJ1-2; 7 bases match TRBD1. Germline V gene lookup returns CDR1 SEHNR and CDR2 FQNEAQ (reference sequence). This CDR3 spans 16 amino acids. Trimming cost V 1 base and J 4 bases; bases outside gene matches: 9. The CDR3 reads CASSLGWDSYSYGYTF. In DNA form, the CDR3 reads TGTGCCAGCAGCTTAGGATGGGACAGTTATAGCTATGGCTACACCTTC.

J is TRBJ2-7 and V is TRBV29-1; a weak D match, TRBD1 (6 bases). V was trimmed by 3 bases and J by 0 bases, leaving 6 bases between them. Per germline, CDR1 SQVTM and CDR2 ANQGSEA. The CDR3 consists of 12 residues. The CDR3 nucleotides read TGCAGCGTTGAGGACAGCTCCTACGAGCAGTACTTC. This encodes CSVEDSSYEQYF.

This clonotype is medium-sized within its sample. V gene TRBV20-1 combines with J gene TRBJ2-7; either TRBD1 or TRBD2 may fit D (5 bases each). Germline V gene data show CDR1 as DFQATT and CDR2 as SNEGSKA (reference sequence). This CDR3 spans 13 amino acids. Deletions cut 6 bases from V and 6 bases from J, with 18 bases between. This chain's CDR3 is CSARDGVVPEQYF. CDR3 DNA: TGCAGTGCCAGGGACGGGGTCGTACCCGAGCAGTACTTC.

Only a few counts were recorded for this clonotype. The J gene is TRBJ2-4, the V gene TRBV14, with a tentative D call TRBD2 (6 bases). This CDR3 contains 19 residues. Germline CDR1 is SGHDN and CDR2 is FVKESK. The V and J ends lost 0 bases and 0 bases respectively, with 18 bases between them. The chain's CDR3 is CASSQELGRGRLAKNIQYF. The CDR3 bases are TGTGCCAGCAGCCAAGAATTAGGGCGGGGCAGACTAGCCAAAAACATTCAGTACTTC. The whole variable domain, filled in from reference TRBV14 and TRBJ2-4, reads EAGVTQFPSHSVIEKGQTVTLRCDPISGHDNLYWYRRVMGKEIKFLLHFVKESKQDESGMPNNRFLAERTGGTYSTLKVQPAELEDSGVYFCASSQELGRGRLAKNIQYFGAGTRLSVL.

There are a few counts of this clonotype. The chain links TRBV12-3 or TRBV12-4 to TRBJ1-4, with D possibly TRBD1 on 6 matching bases. V lost 8 bases and J 7 bases, leaving 14 bases between the germline ends. This CDR3 has 13 residues. The CDR3 sequence: CASRISGVEKLFF. For the CDR3, the DNA is TGTGCCAGCCGTATTTCAGGGGTTGAAAAACTGTTTTTT.

V gene TRBV9 combines with J gene TRBJ1-1, with D possibly matching TRBD1 (5 bases). CDR3 length: 12 residues. With 4 bases removed from V and 1 base from J, the gap between germline ends came to 5 bases. The germline V gene encodes CDR1 SGDLS and CDR2 YYNGEE. CDR3 DNA: TGTGCCAGCAGCACAGGGAACACTGAAGCTTTCTTT. Encoded protein: CASSTGNTEAFF.

This clonotype has only a few counts. The V and J genes are TRBV3-1 and TRBJ2-1; TRBD2 matches at 8 bases. The V and J ends lost 4 bases and 0 bases, in that order; junction bases with no gene match: 14. Germline V CDR1 and CDR2: LGHDT, YNNKEL (reference sequence). This CDR3 comprises 19 residues. Here the CDR3 DNA reads TGTGCCAGCAGCCCCTGGGAAGCGGGGGACCTGAGCTCCTACAATGAGCAGTTCTTC. Amino acids: CASSPWEAGDLSSYNEQFF.

This clonotype was observed a handful of times. The chain couples TRBV7-9 to TRBJ2-3; D possibly corresponds to TRBD1 (6 bases). There are 15 residues in the CDR3. CDR1 SEHNR and CDR2 FQNEAQ come from the germline V gene (reference sequence). Trimming took off 5 bases at V and 0 bases at J, with 12 bases between the two ends. In DNA form, the CDR3 reads TGTGCCAGCAGCCGAGGACAGTTTAGCACAGATACGCAGTATTTT. Residues: CASSRGQFSTDTQYF.

This clonotype was seen a handful of times. In nucleotides, the CDR3 is TGTGCCAGTAACCCAACGGGGGAGGCCGAGCAGTACTTC. This translates into CASNPTGEAEQYF. V is TRBV19 and J is TRBJ2-7; tentatively, D is TRBD2 (6 bases). V lost 7 bases, J lost 6 bases, and 16 bases lay in between. The CDR3 is 13 residues long. Germline CDR1 reads LNHDA; CDR2 reads SQIVND (reference sequence). Combining the CDR3 with reference TRBV19 and TRBJ2-7 gives the whole variable domain DGGITQSPKYLFRKEGQNVTLSCEQNLNHDAMYWYRQDPGQGLRLIYYSQIVNDFQKGDIAEGYSVSREKKESFPLTVTSAQKNPTAFYLCASNPTGEAEQYFGPGTRLTVT.

A remark on this clonotype: At one boundary the junction diverges from the germline segment, which might be a read error. V and J are TRBV5-1 and TRBJ2-6, with D perhaps assigned TRBD1 or TRBD2 (6 bases each). Looked up from germline, CDR1 is SGHRS and CDR2 is YFSETQ. The CDR3 runs 14 residues. The DNA of the CDR3 is TGCGCCAGCGAAACAGGGACTGGGGCCGACGTCCTGACTTTC. This translates into CASETGTGADVLTF.

V usage is TRBV14 and J usage is TRBJ2-1, with a possible D match to TRBD1 (6 bases). Deletions cut 4 bases from V and 7 bases from J, with 17 bases between. The germline V gene encodes CDR1 SGHDN and CDR2 FVKESK. This CDR3 comprises 15 residues. The CDR3 protein is CASSPIQGYVNEQFF. CDR3 in DNA: TGTGCCAGCAGCCCTATTCAGGGGTATGTAAATGAGCAGTTCTTC.

This clonotype was observed at least ten times. The chain links TRBV4-1 to TRBJ1-5, with D possibly matching TRBD1 (5 bases). V was cut by 7 bases and J by 0 bases, with 13 bases left in between. Germline V gene data show CDR1 as MGHRA and CDR2 as YSYEKL. CDR3 length equals 15 residues. CDR3 bases: TGCGCCAGCAAGGGTGACGGGGGTAGCAATCAGCCCCAGCATTTT. It yields the protein CASKGDGGSNQPQHF.

The chain recombines TRBV7-9 with TRBJ2-3; 10 nucleotides line up with TRBD2. With 4 bases clipped from V and 14 bases from J, the junction kept 3 bases outside the gene matches. The CDR3 spans 11 residues. CDR1 is SEHNR and CDR2 is FQNEAQ in the germline V gene (reference sequence). In nucleotides, the CDR3 is TGTGCCAGCAGCTCGGGACTAGCGCTGTATTTT. This gives the protein CASSSGLALYF.

The sample holds a few counts of this clonotype. The gene calls are TRBV4-1 and TRBJ1-3; possible D gene TRBD1, 5 bases. Trimming left V 0 bases short and J 7 bases short, with 10 bases between. Germline CDR1 is MGHRA and CDR2 is YSYEKL. The CDR3 covers 14 residues. The CDR3 reads CASSQDNRPNTIYF. DNA for the CDR3: TGCGCCAGCAGCCAAGACAACAGGCCCAACACCATATATTTT.

The CDR3 sequence: CSASPQMNYGYTF. DNA of the CDR3: TGCAGTGCTAGCCCTCAGATGAACTATGGCTACACCTTC. V usage is TRBV20-1 and J usage is TRBJ1-2; no firm D call. Per germline, CDR1 DFQATT and CDR2 SNEGSKA (reference sequence). This CDR3 is 13 amino acids long. The V and J ends lost 3 bases and 2 bases respectively, with 10 bases between them.

This clonotype was observed a few times. The CDR3 nucleotides are TGTGCCAGCAGTGAAGCTAGCGGGGGAGGATCGGAGACCCAGTACTTC. Translating it yields CASSEASGGGSETQYF. The rearrangement joins TRBV2 to TRBJ2-5, with 9 bases matching TRBD2. The ends lost 0 bases at V and 5 bases at J; junction bases unmatched: 7. Germline CDR1 and CDR2: SNHLY and FYNNEI. The CDR3 is 16 residues long.

The V call is TRBV3-1, the J call TRBJ2-3; TRBD1 aligns across 9 bases. CDR1 LGHDT and CDR2 YNNKEL come from the germline V gene (reference sequence). The CDR3 is made up of 15 amino acids. V was clipped by 3 bases and J by 6 bases; unmatched bases: 7. CDR3 sequence: CASSQTQGALDTQYF. Here the CDR3 DNA reads TGTGCCAGCAGCCAGACACAGGGGGCTTTGGATACGCAGTATTTT.

The chain employs TRBV20-1 and TRBJ1-4, with 9 bases lining up with TRBD1. V was pared by 0 bases and J by 10 bases, with 9 bases of the junction left unmatched. This CDR3 region has 15 residues. CDR1 DFQATT and CDR2 SNEGSKA come from the germline V gene (reference sequence). CDR3 DNA: TGCAGTGCTAGAGATCGGAGACAGGGGGACGGAAAACTGTTTTTT. Residues: CSARDRRQGDGKLFF.

This clonotype was seen repeatedly, ten times or more. V and J are TRBV3-1 and TRBJ2-1, with TRBD1 as a possible D gene (6 bases). Per germline, CDR1 LGHDT and CDR2 YNNKEL (reference sequence). V lost 4 bases and J lost 1, with 8 bases in between. The CDR3 totals 14 residues. CDR3 region: CASSRTASYNEQFF. CDR3 coding DNA: TGTGCCAGCAGCCGGACAGCATCCTACAATGAGCAGTTCTTC.

The chain couples TRBV29-1 to TRBJ2-4, with 7 nucleotides matching TRBD1. The CDR3 is 12 amino acids. The ends lost 8 bases at V and 6 bases at J; junction bases unmatched: 7. Germline-derived CDR1 and CDR2 are SQVTM and ANQGSEA. The chain's CDR3 is CSHQGQSNIQYF. DNA for the CDR3: TGCAGCCACCAGGGACAGTCAAACATTCAGTACTTC.

This clonotype was observed a handful of times. This chain uses TRBV2 with TRBJ2-7; weak D call: TRBD1 (5 bases). The CDR3 runs to 11 residues. V was pared by 4 bases and J by 6 bases, with 7 bases between. Germline V CDR1 and CDR2: SNHLY, FYNNEI. The CDR3 region has the DNA TGTGCCAGCAGTGGGACATCCGAGCAGTACTTC. Translated: CASSGTSEQYF.

The V gene is TRBV10-2, the J gene TRBJ2-2; no clear D. Germline V CDR1 and CDR2: WSHSY, SAAADI. V was cut by 7 bases and J by 1 base, with 4 bases left in between. The CDR3 sequence is 12 residues long. The CDR3, as DNA: TGCGCCAGCACTGGGAACACCGGGGAGCTGTTTTTT. Translated: CASTGNTGELFF.

This clonotype is a singleton in its sample. The germline gene is not matched at one end of the junction; a read error may be the cause. The rearrangement joins TRBV7-2 to TRBJ1-2; unclear D gene. This CDR3 is built from 15 residues. Germline CDR1 is SGHTA and CDR2 is FQGNSA. The CDR3 here is CASSLSQQMNYDYTF. CDR3 in DNA: TGTGCCAGCAGCTTAAGCCAGCAGATGAACTATGACTACACCTTC.

In this sample, this clonotype turned up many times. V usage is TRBV29-1 and J usage is TRBJ1-1; no firm D call. V was cut by 4 bases and J by 7 bases, with 7 bases left in between. The CDR3 runs 10 residues. CDR1 and CDR2 from the germline V gene are SQVTM and ANQGSEA. Here the CDR3 DNA reads TGCAGCGTTGGGCAACTTGAAGCTTTCTTT. Its protein is CSVGQLEAFF.

Of note for this clonotype: With a much larger clone just one base away, this may be a read error. The chain carries TRBV2 and TRBJ1-2; D gene ambiguous. Trimming stripped 5 bases from V and 0 bases from J, with 16 bases between. The CDR3 has 16 amino acids. Per the germline V gene, CDR1 is SNHLY and CDR2 is FYNNEI. The CDR3 here is CASSLIMTPTNYGYTF. The CDR3 nucleotides read TGTGCCAGCAGTTTAATAATGACGCCTACTAACTATGGCTACACCTTC.